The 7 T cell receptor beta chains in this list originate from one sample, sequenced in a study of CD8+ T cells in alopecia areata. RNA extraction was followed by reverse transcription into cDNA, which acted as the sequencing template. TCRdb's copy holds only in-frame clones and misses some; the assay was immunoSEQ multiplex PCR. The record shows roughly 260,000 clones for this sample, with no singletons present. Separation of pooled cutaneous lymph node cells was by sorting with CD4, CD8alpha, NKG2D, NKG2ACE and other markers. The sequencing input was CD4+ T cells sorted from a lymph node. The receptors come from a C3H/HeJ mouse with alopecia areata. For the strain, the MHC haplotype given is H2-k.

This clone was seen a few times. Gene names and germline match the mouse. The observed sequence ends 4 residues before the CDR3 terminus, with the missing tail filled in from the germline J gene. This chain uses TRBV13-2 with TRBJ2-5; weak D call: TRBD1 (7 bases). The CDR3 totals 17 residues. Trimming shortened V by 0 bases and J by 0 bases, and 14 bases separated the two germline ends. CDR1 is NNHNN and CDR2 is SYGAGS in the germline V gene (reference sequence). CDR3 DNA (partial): TGTGCCAGCGGTGATGCGAGAGGGGGCCCTAACCAAGAC. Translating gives CASGDARGGPNQD. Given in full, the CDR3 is CASGDARGGPNQDTQYF.

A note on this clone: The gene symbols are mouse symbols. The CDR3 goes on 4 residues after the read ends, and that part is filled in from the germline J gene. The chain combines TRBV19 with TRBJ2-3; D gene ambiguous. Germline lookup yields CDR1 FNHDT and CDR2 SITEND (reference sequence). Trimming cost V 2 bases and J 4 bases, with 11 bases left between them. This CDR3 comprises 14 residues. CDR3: CASSIQRHSETLYF. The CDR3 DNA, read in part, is TGTGCCAGCAGTATCCAGAGACATTCAGAA.

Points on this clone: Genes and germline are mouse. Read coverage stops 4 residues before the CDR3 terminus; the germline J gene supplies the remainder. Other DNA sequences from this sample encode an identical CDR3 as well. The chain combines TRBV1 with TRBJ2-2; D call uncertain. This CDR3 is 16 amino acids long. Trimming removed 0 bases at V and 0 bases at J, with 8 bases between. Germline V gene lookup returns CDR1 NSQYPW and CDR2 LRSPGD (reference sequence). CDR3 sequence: CTCSADRLANTGQLYF. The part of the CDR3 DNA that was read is TGCACCTGCAGTGCAGACCGCCTGGCAAACACCGGG.

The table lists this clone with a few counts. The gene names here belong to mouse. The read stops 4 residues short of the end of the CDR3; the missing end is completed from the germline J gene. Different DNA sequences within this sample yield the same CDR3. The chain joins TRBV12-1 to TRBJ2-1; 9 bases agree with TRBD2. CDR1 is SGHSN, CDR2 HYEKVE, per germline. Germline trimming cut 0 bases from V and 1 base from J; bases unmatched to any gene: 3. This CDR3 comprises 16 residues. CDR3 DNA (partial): TGTGCCAGCTCTCTCCCCGGGACTGGGAACTATGCT. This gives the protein CASSLPGTGNYA. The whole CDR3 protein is CASSLPGTGNYAEQFF. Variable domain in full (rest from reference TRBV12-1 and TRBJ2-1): DSGVVQSPRHIIKEKGGRSVLTCIPISGHSNVVWYQQTLGKELKFLIQHYEKVERDKGFLPSRFSVQQFDDYHSEMNMSALELEDSAMYFCASSLPGTGNYAEQFFGPGTRLTVL.

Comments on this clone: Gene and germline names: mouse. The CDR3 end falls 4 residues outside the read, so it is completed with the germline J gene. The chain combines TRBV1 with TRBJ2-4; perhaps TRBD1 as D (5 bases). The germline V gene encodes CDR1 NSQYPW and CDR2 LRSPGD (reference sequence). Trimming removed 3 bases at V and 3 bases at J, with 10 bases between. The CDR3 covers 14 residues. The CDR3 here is CTCSAQGGQNTLYF. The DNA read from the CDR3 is TGCACCTGCAGTGCTCAGGGAGGACAAAAC.

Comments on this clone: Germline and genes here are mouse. CDR3 sequence reads: CASSSYWGGYAEQFF. CDR3 DNA (partial): TGTGCCAGCAGTTCCTACTGGGGGGGCTATGCT. This rearrangement joins TRBV19 to TRBJ2-1, with 10 bases that match TRBD2. Read sequence stops 4 residues before the CDR3 end, and the germline J gene provides the missing end. This CDR3 comprises 15 residues. CDR1 FNHDT and CDR2 SITEND come from the germline V gene (reference sequence). The J segment lost 3 bases and the V segment lost 4 bases, leaving 4 bases of the junction unmatched.

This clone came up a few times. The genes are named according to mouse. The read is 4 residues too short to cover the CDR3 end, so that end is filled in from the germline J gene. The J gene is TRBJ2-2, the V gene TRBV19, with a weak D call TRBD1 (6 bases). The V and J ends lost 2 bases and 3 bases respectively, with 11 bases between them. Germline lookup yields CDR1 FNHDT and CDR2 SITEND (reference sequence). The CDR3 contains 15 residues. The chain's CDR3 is CASSISRGHTGQLYF. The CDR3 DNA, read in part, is TGTGCCAGCAGTATCTCCAGGGGTCACACCGGG.